Below, 30 T cell receptor beta chains from the same sample are listed, as sequenced in a study of regulatory T cells in long-lasting Graves disease. The TCR beta library used iRepertoire HTBI primers with Arm-PCR amplification of CDR3. TCRdb re-analysed the multiplex PCR reads in MiXCR, keeping a single row per CDR3 protein. The data show around 500,000 distinct CDR3 sequences, around an eighth seen once. The time point denotes: newly diagnosed GD, antithyroid drugs for less than 3 months. Scientists built the TCR library using RNA that was extracted from PBMCs. The same data also went into a second study, on T cells in Graves' hyperthyroidism and ophthalmopathy.

The input for sequencing was peripheral blood mononuclear cells (PBMCs), taken at new diagnosis, from a patient treated with antithyroid drugs. The receptors stem from a man aged 25-45 years with Graves disease.

This clonotype was recorded at least ten times. CDR3 sequence reads: CSARSLNSGRNYEQFF. The CDR3 DNA follows: TGCAGTGCTAGATCTTTAAATAGCGGGAGAAACTATGAGCAGTTCTTC. This sequence joins TRBV20-1 and TRBJ2-1, with TRBD2 matching over 9 bases. Germline loops: CDR1 DFQATT, CDR2 SNEGSKA (reference sequence). This CDR3 comprises 16 residues. V lost 2 bases to trimming and J lost 8 bases; unmatched junction nucleotides: 13.

This clonotype occurred a few times. The chain combines TRBV5-6 with TRBJ2-3; D call uncertain. The CDR3 is made up of 14 amino acids. V lost 0 bases and J lost 3, with 8 bases in between. Germline CDR1 and CDR2: SGHDT and YYEEEE. The CDR3 is CASSLAAATDTQYF. CDR3 DNA sequence: TGTGCCAGCAGCTTGGCGGCCGCGACAGATACGCAGTATTTT.

Only a few counts were recorded for this clonotype. The V call is TRBV5-1, the J call TRBJ2-7; the D gene is possibly TRBD2 (6 bases). Germline CDR1 SGHRS, CDR2 YFSETQ. Trimming took 7 bases from V and 6 from J, leaving 20 bases between them. This CDR3 has 14 residues. The CDR3 sequence: CASGSSATLGEQYF. The CDR3 DNA reads as TGCGCCAGCGGCTCTAGCGCGACCCTGGGCGAGCAGTACTTC.

This clonotype was counted at least ten times. The V gene is TRBV2, the J gene TRBJ1-5; tentative D call: TRBD1 (6 bases). Germline CDR1 is SNHLY and CDR2 is FYNNEI. V was shortened by 6 bases and J by 5 bases, with 11 bases between the two germline ends. The CDR3 length is 13 residues. The CDR3 here is CASSQGRDQPQHF. CDR3 sequence (DNA): TGTGCCAGCAGCCAGGGGAGGGATCAGCCCCAGCATTTT.

At least ten counts were recorded for this clonotype. The CDR3 nucleotides are TGTGCCAGCAGCCGCGACAGGCAGAGTGAAAAACTGTTTTTT. This translates into CASSRDRQSEKLFF. V gene TRBV6-1 combines with J gene TRBJ1-4, with D perhaps TRBD1 (6 bases). The CDR3 has 14 amino acids. V gave up 6 bases and J gave up 7 bases, with 15 bases separating them. Germline lookup yields CDR1 MNHNS and CDR2 SASEGT.

The table lists this clonotype with many counts. The V call is TRBV5-4, the J call TRBJ1-1; possibly TRBD1 for D (6 bases). The germline gives CDR1 SGHNT, CDR2 YYREEE (reference sequence). With 4 bases removed from V and 11 bases from J, the gap between germline ends came to 15 bases. This CDR3 has 12 residues. CDR3 sequence (DNA): TGTGCCAGCAGCACGAAGGGGGGCCAGGCTTTCTTT. It yields the protein CASSTKGGQAFF.

This clonotype has a count of ten or more. The DNA for the CDR3 is TGTGCCAGCAGCTTAGTATCACGCCTAGCGGGAGGTCACTCCTACAATGAGCAGTTCTTC. Translating gives CASSLVSRLAGGHSYNEQFF. The chain carries TRBV11-2 and TRBJ2-1; 11 bases match TRBD2. The CDR3 sequence is 20 residues long. V dropped 1 base and J dropped 0; count of bases not matched to a gene: 11. Germline loops: CDR1 SGHAT, CDR2 FQNNGV.

At least ten counts were recorded for this clonotype. The chain links TRBV20-1 to TRBJ2-1; the D gene is possibly TRBD1 (6 bases). The CDR3 loop spans 15 amino acids. Trimming cost V 8 bases and J 7 bases, with 24 bases left between them. Germline lookup yields CDR1 DFQATT and CDR2 SNEGSKA (reference sequence). The CDR3: CSTPWGLVAKNEQFF. The CDR3, as DNA: TGCAGTACCCCCTGGGGGCTAGTAGCGAAGAATGAGCAGTTCTTC.

This clonotype was seen a few times. The chain links TRBV28 to TRBJ1-1; possible D gene TRBD1, 5 bases. The CDR3 is 13 residues long. From germline, CDR1 is MDHEN and CDR2 SYDVKM. With 1 base removed from V and 6 bases from J, the gap between germline ends came to 9 bases. The CDR3 loop reads CASSLSPRAEAFF. The DNA of the CDR3 is TGTGCCAGCAGTTTATCCCCCAGGGCTGAAGCTTTCTTT.

The chain has TRBV19 and TRBJ1-2; TRBD1 aligns across 8 bases. The CDR3 is 12 amino acids. Germline V gene sequence: CDR1 LNHDA, CDR2 SQIVND (reference sequence). V gave up 10 bases and J gave up 6 bases; unmatched junction bases: 7. For the CDR3, the DNA is TGTGCCACCGACAGGGGAATACATGGCTACACCTTC. Translated, it gives CATDRGIHGYTF.

This clonotype was seen only a few times. The genes are TRBV5-1 and TRBJ2-3, with D possibly being TRBD1 (6 bases). The germline V and J ends were trimmed by 4 bases and 3 bases, with 18 bases remaining between them. CDR3 length: 16 residues. Looked up from germline, CDR1 is SGHRS and CDR2 is YFSETQ. DNA for the CDR3: TGCGCCAGCAGCCCAGGGACCCGAAGGGGGACAGATACGCAGTATTTT. It encodes CASSPGTRRGTDTQYF.

About this clonotype: A read error is possible here, since a much larger clone lies one base away. This chain uses TRBV2 with TRBJ2-1; 10 bases line up with TRBD2. Germline CDR1 reads SNHLY; CDR2 reads FYNNEI. This CDR3 has 16 residues. V was clipped by 10 bases and J by 10 bases; unmatched bases: 19. CDR3: CATRPGLAGAWNEQFF. CDR3 nucleotide sequence: TGTGCCACACGTCCGGGGCTAGCGGGAGCTTGGAACGAGCAGTTCTTC. The full variable domain, with the rest looked up from reference TRBV2 and TRBJ2-1, is EPEVTQTPSHQVTQMGQEVILRCVPISNHLYFYWYRQILGQKVEFLVSFYNNEISEKSEIFDDQFSVERPDGSNFTLKIRSTKLEDSAMYFCATRPGLAGAWNEQFFGPGTRLTVL.

This clonotype showed up many times. The rearrangement uses TRBV7-9 and TRBJ2-2, with 7 nucleotides matching TRBD1. The J segment lost 5 bases and the V segment lost 8 bases, leaving 8 bases of the junction unmatched. The CDR3 length is 14 residues. The germline V gene encodes CDR1 SEHNR and CDR2 FQNEAQ (reference sequence). Written as DNA, the CDR3 is TGTGCCAGCTCTCGACAGGGCGAGACCGGGGAGCTGTTTTTT. Its protein is CASSRQGETGELFF.

Comment on this clonotype: This sequence may be a read error, since a much larger clone differs from it by one base. This chain joins TRBV7-3 and TRBJ2-7; a possible D gene is TRBD2 (6 bases). The CDR3 extends over 16 amino acids. CDR1 is SGHTA, CDR2 FQGTGA, per germline. CDR3 nucleotides: TGTGCCAGCAGCGTAGCCCCGAACCTAGCGTCCTACGGGCAGTACTTC. Amino acid sequence: CASSVAPNLASYGQYF.

This clonotype turned up a few times. A much larger clonotype is one base distant, so this may be a read error. The chain recombines TRBV2 with TRBJ2-7; the D gene is possibly TRBD1 (6 bases). This CDR3 contains 11 residues. Germline loops: CDR1 SNHLY, CDR2 FYNNEI. The CDR3 nucleotides are TGTGCCTGCAGCCGCGAACAGGGAGTGTACTTC. Protein product: CACSREQGVYF. Full variable domain (missing parts from reference TRBV2 and TRBJ2-7): EPEVTQTPSHQVTQMGQEVILRCVPISNHLYFYWYRQILGQKVEFLVSFYNNEISEKSEIFDDQFSVERPDGSNFTLKIRSTKLEDSAMYFCACSREQGVYFGPGTRLTVT.

This clonotype was counted ten times or more. CDR3 sequence: CSASRNEQFF. DNA for the CDR3: TGCAGTGCTAGTAGAAATGAGCAGTTCTTC. V and J are TRBV20-1 and TRBJ2-1, with D unclear. CDR3 length: 10 residues. Germline loops: CDR1 DFQATT, CDR2 SNEGSKA (reference sequence). V was cut by 3 bases and J by 7 bases, with 4 bases left in between.

This clonotype was seen ten or more times. The V call is TRBV28, the J call TRBJ2-7; tentatively, D is TRBD1 (6 bases). The CDR3 sequence is 13 residues long. Per germline, CDR1 MDHEN and CDR2 SYDVKM. The germline V and J ends were trimmed by 7 bases and 6 bases, with 16 bases remaining between them. For the CDR3, the DNA is TGTGCCAGCAAAGGTCAGGGGACGCTCGAGCAGTACTTC. It encodes CASKGQGTLEQYF.

Many counts were recorded for this clonotype. The rearrangement links TRBV28 to TRBJ1-2; the D gene is possibly TRBD1 (5 bases). Per the germline V gene, CDR1 is MDHEN and CDR2 is SYDVKM. This CDR3 region has 14 residues. The ends were cut back, 8 bases at V and 8 bases at J, with 21 bases in the middle. CDR3 region: CASVQVASIRGYTF. CDR3 coding DNA: TGTGCCAGCGTACAGGTGGCCTCAATTCGGGGCTACACCTTC.

This clonotype was counted ten times or more. The rearrangement joins TRBV6-2 or TRBV6-3 to TRBJ1-5; TRBD1 might be the D (6 bases). CDR3 length: 14 residues. Trimming shortened V by 7 bases and J by 6 bases, and 16 bases separated the two germline ends. CDR1 and CDR2 (germline): MNHEY, SVGEGT. The CDR3 here is CASNPTGFSQPQHF. CDR3 DNA sequence: TGTGCCAGCAACCCAACAGGGTTTAGTCAGCCCCAGCATTTT.

The sample holds many counts of this clonotype. The CDR3 nucleotides read TGTGCCTGGGTTAGCGGGAGGAATGAGCAGTTCTTC. As protein: CAWVSGRNEQFF. The V gene is TRBV30, the J gene TRBJ2-1, with 10 bases aligning to TRBD2. CDR3 length equals 12 residues. J gave up 7 bases and V 5 bases, and 2 bases lay outside the gene matches. Per germline, CDR1 GTSNPN and CDR2 SVGIG (reference sequence).

At least ten counts were recorded for this clonotype. J is TRBJ1-2 and V is TRBV9; D uncertain. Germline values: CDR1 SGDLS, CDR2 YYNGEE. This CDR3 comprises 14 residues. The V and J ends lost 0 bases and 4 bases respectively, with 10 bases between them. The CDR3 region is CASSVGTGIYGYTF. The CDR3 DNA reads TGTGCCAGCAGCGTAGGGACGGGAATCTATGGCTACACCTTC.

This clonotype was seen many times. This chain connects TRBV2 to TRBJ2-7, with D unclear. This CDR3 has 13 residues. Germline loops: CDR1 SNHLY, CDR2 FYNNEI. Trimming left V 4 bases short and J 3 bases short, with 10 bases between. The CDR3 spells CASSANSYYEQYF. The CDR3 nucleotides read TGTGCCAGCAGTGCTAACAGCTACTACGAGCAGTACTTC. Variable domain in full (rest from reference TRBV2 and TRBJ2-7): EPEVTQTPSHQVTQMGQEVILRCVPISNHLYFYWYRQILGQKVEFLVSFYNNEISEKSEIFDDQFSVERPDGSNFTLKIRSTKLEDSAMYFCASSANSYYEQYFGPGTRLTVT.

Ten or more counts support this clonotype. One end of the junction varies from germline; a read error may be responsible. The rearrangement joins TRBV20-1 to TRBJ2-3, with D perhaps matching TRBD1 or TRBD2 (5 bases each). Germline V gives CDR1 DFQATT, CDR2 SNEGSKA (reference sequence). The CDR3 consists of 13 residues. The chain's CDR3 is CSAMTTRTGTQYF. Here the CDR3 DNA reads TGCAGTGCTATGACTACCCGCACAGGTACGCAGTATTTT.

This clonotype has a count of ten or more. The V and J genes are TRBV12-3 or TRBV12-4 and TRBJ2-5; D is perhaps TRBD2 (6 bases). With 5 bases removed from V and 8 bases from J, the gap between germline ends came to 21 bases. The CDR3 has 15 residues. The CDR3 reads CASSHRDSGGDTQYF. DNA of the CDR3: TGTGCCAGCAGTCACCGGGACTCCGGAGGGGATACCCAGTACTTC.

This clonotype has ten or more counts. The V gene is TRBV12-3 or TRBV12-4, the J gene TRBJ2-7, with TRBD1 identical over 7 bases. With V trimmed by 7 bases and J by 1 base, 4 bases remained unmatched. This CDR3 region has 13 residues. The CDR3 protein is CASIKTGSYEQYF. As DNA, the CDR3 is TGTGCCAGCATCAAGACAGGGTCCTACGAGCAGTACTTC.

The V call is TRBV19, the J call TRBJ2-6, with 9 positions matching TRBD1. The CDR3 contains 17 residues. CDR1 is LNHDA, CDR2 SQIVND, per germline (reference sequence). Trimming took 9 bases from V and 0 from J; bases not matched to a gene: 9. The DNA for the CDR3 is TGTGCCAGCCTACCGGGACAGGGCCTCTCTGGGGCCAACGTCCTGACTTTC. This sequence encodes CASLPGQGLSGANVLTF.

This clonotype has only a few counts. V is TRBV20-1 and J is TRBJ2-7, with D tentatively TRBD1 (6 bases). From germline, CDR1 is DFQATT and CDR2 SNEGSKA (reference sequence). The CDR3 totals 12 residues. V was clipped by 3 bases and J by 4 bases, with 10 bases between them. The CDR3 nucleotides read TGCAGTGCTAGTCGAGGGGGATACGAGCAGTACTTC. This codes for CSASRGGYEQYF.

This clonotype has at least ten counts. The rearrangement joins TRBV12-3 or TRBV12-4 to TRBJ2-2; D remains unclear. The CDR3 is 14 residues long. V lost 5 bases, J lost 6 bases, and 13 bases lay in between. The CDR3 region is CASSPPPGSGELFF. CDR3 DNA sequence: TGTGCCAGCAGTCCCCCGCCGGGTTCCGGGGAGCTGTTTTTT.

Ten or more counts support this clonotype. V usage is TRBV11-2 and J usage is TRBJ2-1; a possible D gene is TRBD2 (5 bases). The V gene's germline CDR1 is SGHAT and CDR2 FQNNGV. This CDR3 is built from 15 residues. Trimming took off 8 bases at V and 2 bases at J, with 16 bases between the two ends. The CDR3 region is CASGRGSLTYNEQFF. CDR3 sequence (DNA): TGTGCCAGCGGAAGAGGGAGTTTGACCTACAATGAGCAGTTCTTC.

In this sample, this clonotype turned up a few times. A read error may be the cause here, since a much bigger clone is one base away. V is TRBV5-1 and J is TRBJ1-1; D gene unclear. From germline, CDR1 is SGHRS and CDR2 YFSETQ. The CDR3 extends over 13 amino acids. CDR3 residues: CASSLLDLTEALF. DNA for the CDR3: TGCGCCAGCAGCTTGTTGGACCTCACTGAAGCTCTCTTT.